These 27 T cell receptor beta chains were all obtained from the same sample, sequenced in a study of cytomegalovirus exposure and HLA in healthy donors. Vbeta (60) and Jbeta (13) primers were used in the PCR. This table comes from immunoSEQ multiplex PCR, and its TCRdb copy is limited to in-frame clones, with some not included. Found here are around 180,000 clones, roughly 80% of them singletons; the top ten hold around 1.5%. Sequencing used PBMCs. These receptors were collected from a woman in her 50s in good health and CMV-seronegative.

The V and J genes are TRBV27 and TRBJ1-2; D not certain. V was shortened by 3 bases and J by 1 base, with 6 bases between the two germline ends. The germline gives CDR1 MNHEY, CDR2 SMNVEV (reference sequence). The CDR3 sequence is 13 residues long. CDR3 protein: CASSFNSNYGYTF. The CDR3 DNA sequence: TGTGCCAGCAGTTTTAACAGTAACTATGGCTACACCTTC.

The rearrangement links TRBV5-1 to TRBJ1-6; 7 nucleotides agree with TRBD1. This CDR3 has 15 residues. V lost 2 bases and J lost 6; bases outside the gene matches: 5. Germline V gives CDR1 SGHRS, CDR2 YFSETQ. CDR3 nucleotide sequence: TGCGCCAGCAGCTTCCAGGGACAGCTTAATTCACCCCTCCACTTT. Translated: CASSFQGQLNSPLHF.

CDR3 DNA: TGTGCCAGTAGTAATTTACAGGGGAATCAGCCCCAGCATTTT. It specifies CASSNLQGNQPQHF. This sequence joins TRBV19 and TRBJ1-5; 7 bases are a match to TRBD1. This CDR3 is 14 amino acids long. The trim removed 4 bases at V and 4 bases at J, leaving 4 bases unmatched. Per germline, CDR1 LNHDA and CDR2 SQIVND (reference sequence).

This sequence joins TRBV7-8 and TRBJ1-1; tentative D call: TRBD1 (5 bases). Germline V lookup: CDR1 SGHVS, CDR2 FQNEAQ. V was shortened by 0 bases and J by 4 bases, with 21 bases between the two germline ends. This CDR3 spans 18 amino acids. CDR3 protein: CASSLAFGGGNKGTEAFF. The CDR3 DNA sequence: TGTGCCAGCAGCTTAGCTTTTGGGGGAGGCAATAAGGGCACTGAAGCTTTCTTT.

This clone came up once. CDR3 sequence (DNA): TGTGCCAGCAGCAGGGCCGGGACAGGGACCTATGGCTACACCTTC. Residues: CASSRAGTGTYGYTF. V is TRBV6-6 and J is TRBJ1-2, with TRBD1 identical over 9 bases. V shed 6 bases and J 4 bases; nucleotides not matched to a gene: 9. The CDR3 loop spans 15 amino acids. CDR1 MNHNY and CDR2 SVGAGI come from the germline V gene (reference sequence).

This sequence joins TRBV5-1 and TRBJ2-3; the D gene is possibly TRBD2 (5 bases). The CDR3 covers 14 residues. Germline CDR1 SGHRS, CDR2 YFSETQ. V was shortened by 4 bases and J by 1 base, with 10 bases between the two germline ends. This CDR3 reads CASSMVGGTDTQYF. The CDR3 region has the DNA TGCGCCAGCAGCATGGTGGGAGGCACAGATACGCAGTATTTT.

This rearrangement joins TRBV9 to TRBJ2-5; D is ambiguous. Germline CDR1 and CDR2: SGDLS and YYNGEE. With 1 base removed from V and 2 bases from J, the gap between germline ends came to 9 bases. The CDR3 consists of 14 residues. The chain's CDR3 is CASSVHSRQETQYF. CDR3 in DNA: TGTGCCAGCAGCGTACATTCCAGGCAAGAGACCCAGTACTTC.

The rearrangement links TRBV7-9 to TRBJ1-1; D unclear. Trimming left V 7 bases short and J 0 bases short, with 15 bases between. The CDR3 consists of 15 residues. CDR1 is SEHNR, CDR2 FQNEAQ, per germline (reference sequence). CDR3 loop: CASTLVESVNTEAFF. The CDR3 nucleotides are TGTGCCAGCACCCTCGTCGAATCGGTGAACACTGAAGCTTTCTTT.

The CDR3 sequence is CASSGNSRVIRDTQYF. The CDR3 DNA sequence: TGTGCCAGCAGCGGAAATAGCAGGGTCATTAGGGATACGCAGTATTTT. The chain recombines TRBV9 with TRBJ2-3; weak D call: TRBD1 (5 bases). Germline loops: CDR1 SGDLS, CDR2 YYNGEE. This CDR3 is 16 amino acids long. Trimming left V 3 bases short and J 6 bases short, with 20 bases between.

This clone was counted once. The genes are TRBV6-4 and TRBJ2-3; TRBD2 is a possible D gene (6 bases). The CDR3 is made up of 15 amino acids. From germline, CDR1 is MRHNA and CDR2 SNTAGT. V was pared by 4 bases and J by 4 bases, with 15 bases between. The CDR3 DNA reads TGTGCCAGCAGTGCTCTCTCGGGGGAGCCAGATACGCAGTATTTT. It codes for CASSALSGEPDTQYF.

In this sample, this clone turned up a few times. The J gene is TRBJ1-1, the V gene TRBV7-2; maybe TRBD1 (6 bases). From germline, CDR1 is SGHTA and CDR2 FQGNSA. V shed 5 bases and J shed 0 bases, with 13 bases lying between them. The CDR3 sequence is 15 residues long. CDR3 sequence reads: CASSLGRQVNTEAFF. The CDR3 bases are TGTGCCAGCAGCCTGGGAAGACAGGTGAACACTGAAGCTTTCTTT. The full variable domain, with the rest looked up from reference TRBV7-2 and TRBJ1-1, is GAGVSQSPSNKVTEKGKDVELRCDPISGHTALYWYRQSLGQGLEFLIYFQGNSAPDKSGLPSDRFSAERTGGSVSTLTIQRTQQEDSAVYLCASSLGRQVNTEAFFGQGTRLTVV.

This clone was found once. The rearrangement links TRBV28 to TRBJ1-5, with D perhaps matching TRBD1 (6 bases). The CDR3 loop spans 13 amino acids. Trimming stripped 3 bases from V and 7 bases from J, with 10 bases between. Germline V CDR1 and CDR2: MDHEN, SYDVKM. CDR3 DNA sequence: TGTGCCAGCAGTTTCCCAGGGGAACAGCCCCAGCATTTT. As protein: CASSFPGEQPQHF.

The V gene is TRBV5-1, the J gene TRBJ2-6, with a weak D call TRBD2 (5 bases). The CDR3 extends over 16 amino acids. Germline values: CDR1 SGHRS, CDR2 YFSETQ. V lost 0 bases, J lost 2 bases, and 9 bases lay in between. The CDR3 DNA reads TGCGCCAGCAGCTTGGTAGCCGGGGCTGGGGCCAACGTCCTGACTTTC. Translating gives CASSLVAGAGANVLTF.

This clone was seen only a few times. CDR3 protein: CASSFQYEQYF. CDR3 nucleotides: TGTGCCAGCAGTTTCCAGTACGAGCAGTACTTC. V gene TRBV6-6 combines with J gene TRBJ2-7; D is unclear. Germline CDR1 reads MNHNY; CDR2 reads SVGAGI (reference sequence). V was trimmed by 4 bases and J by 4 bases, leaving 5 bases between them. The CDR3 covers 11 residues.

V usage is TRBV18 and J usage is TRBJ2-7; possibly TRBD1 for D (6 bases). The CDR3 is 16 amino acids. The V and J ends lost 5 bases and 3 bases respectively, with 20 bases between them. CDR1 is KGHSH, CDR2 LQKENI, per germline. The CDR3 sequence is CASSALQGRQLYEQYF. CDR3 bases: TGTGCCAGCTCAGCCCTCCAGGGGAGACAACTCTACGAGCAGTACTTC.

The CDR3 DNA is TGTGCCAGCAGCCTCGCAGGGTTTCCCTACGAGCAGTACTTC. Translating it yields CASSLAGFPYEQYF. The chain couples TRBV7-8 to TRBJ2-7; tentatively, D is TRBD1 (5 bases). The ends were cut back, 5 bases at V and 2 bases at J, with 13 bases in the middle. The CDR3 loop spans 14 amino acids. Germline V lookup: CDR1 SGHVS, CDR2 FQNEAQ.

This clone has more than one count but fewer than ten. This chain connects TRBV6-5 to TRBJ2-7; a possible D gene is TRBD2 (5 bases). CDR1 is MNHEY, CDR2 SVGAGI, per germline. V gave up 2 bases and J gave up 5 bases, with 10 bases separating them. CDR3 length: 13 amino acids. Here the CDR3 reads CASSYRISDEQYF. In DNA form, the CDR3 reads TGTGCCAGCAGTTACCGGATTAGCGACGAGCAGTACTTC.

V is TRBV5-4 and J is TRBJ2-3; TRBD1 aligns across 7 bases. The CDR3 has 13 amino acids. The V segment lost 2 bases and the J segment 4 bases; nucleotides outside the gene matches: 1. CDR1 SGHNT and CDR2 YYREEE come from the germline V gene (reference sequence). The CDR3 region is CASSFDRADTQYF. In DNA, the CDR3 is TGTGCCAGCAGCTTCGACAGGGCAGATACGCAGTATTTT.

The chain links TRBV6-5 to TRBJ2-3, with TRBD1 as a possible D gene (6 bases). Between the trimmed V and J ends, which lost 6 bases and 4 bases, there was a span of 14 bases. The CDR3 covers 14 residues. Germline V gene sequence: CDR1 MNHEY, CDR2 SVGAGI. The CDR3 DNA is TGTGCCAGCAGCAAAACGGACAGCGCAGATACGCAGTATTTT. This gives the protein CASSKTDSADTQYF.

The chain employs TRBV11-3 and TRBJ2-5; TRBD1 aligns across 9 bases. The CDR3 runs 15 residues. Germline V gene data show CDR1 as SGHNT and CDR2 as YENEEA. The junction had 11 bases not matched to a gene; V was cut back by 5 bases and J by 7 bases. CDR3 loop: CASSPGTGTWGTQYF. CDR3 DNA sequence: TGTGCCAGCAGCCCCGGGACAGGGACTTGGGGGACCCAGTACTTC.

The CDR3 region has the DNA TGTGCCAGCAGCTTGAGACAGGGGGCCTATAATTCACCCCTCCACTTT. This sequence encodes CASSLRQGAYNSPLHF. This rearrangement joins TRBV5-6 to TRBJ1-6; 9 nucleotides line up with TRBD1. Trimming took 1 base from V and 2 from J; bases not matched to a gene: 1. CDR3 length: 16 residues. Germline V lookup: CDR1 SGHDT, CDR2 YYEEEE. Filled out from reference TRBV5-6 and TRBJ1-6, the complete variable domain reads DAGVTQSPTHLIKTRGQQVTLRCSPKSGHDTVSWYQQALGQGPQFIFQYYEEEERQRGNFPDRFSGHQFPNYSSELNVNALLLGDSALYLCASSLRQGAYNSPLHFGNGTRLTVT.

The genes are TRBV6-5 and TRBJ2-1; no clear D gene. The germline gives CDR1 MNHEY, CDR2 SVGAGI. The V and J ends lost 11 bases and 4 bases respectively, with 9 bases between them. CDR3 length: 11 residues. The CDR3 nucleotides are TGTGCCGGCGGAGCATACAATGAGCAGTTCTTC. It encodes CAGGAYNEQFF.

DNA for the CDR3: TGCGCCAGCAGCCAATCTCCTACTAGCGTTACGCAGTATTTT. Protein product: CASSQSPTSVTQYF. The chain couples TRBV4-3 to TRBJ2-3; 7 nucleotides line up with TRBD2. The CDR3 contains 14 residues. With V trimmed by 2 bases and J by 8 bases, 7 bases remained unmatched. Germline assignment: CDR1 LGHNA and CDR2 YSLEER.

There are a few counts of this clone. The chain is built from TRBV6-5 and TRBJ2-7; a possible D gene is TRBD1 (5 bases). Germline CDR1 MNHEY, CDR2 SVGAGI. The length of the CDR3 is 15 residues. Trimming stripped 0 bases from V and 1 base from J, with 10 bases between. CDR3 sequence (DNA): TGTGCCAGCAGTTACTCGACAGCGCCTTCCTACGAGCAGTACTTC. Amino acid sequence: CASSYSTAPSYEQYF.

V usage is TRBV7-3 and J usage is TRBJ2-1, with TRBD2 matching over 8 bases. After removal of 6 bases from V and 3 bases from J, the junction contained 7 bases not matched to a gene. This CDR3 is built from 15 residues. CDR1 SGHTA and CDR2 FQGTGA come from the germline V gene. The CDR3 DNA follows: TGTGCCAGCAGTTTAGCGGGGACCAGCTACAATGAGCAGTTCTTC. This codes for CASSLAGTSYNEQFF.

Written as DNA, the CDR3 is TGTGCCAGCTCCTTAACAGGGATGACAGATACGCAGTATTTT. Translation gives CASSLTGMTDTQYF. J is TRBJ2-3 and V is TRBV18; possibly TRBD1 for D (6 bases). The CDR3 runs to 14 residues. The germline gives CDR1 KGHSH, CDR2 LQKENI. Deletions cut 6 bases from V and 3 bases from J, with 13 bases between.

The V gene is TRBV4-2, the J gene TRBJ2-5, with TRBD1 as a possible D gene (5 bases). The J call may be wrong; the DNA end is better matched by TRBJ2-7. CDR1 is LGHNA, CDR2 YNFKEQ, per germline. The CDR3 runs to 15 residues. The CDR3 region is CASSPLLGESYEQYF. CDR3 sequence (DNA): TGTGCCAGCAGCCCGCTTTTAGGGGAATCCTACGAGCAGTACTTC.